This TCR beta chain was captured by sequencing in a study of T cell responses to AZD1222 COVID-19 vaccine. General study findings and limits: Repertoires were sampled only after the peak T cell response. Seropositivity was recorded at baseline in only 6 or 7 AZD1222 recipients.

CDR3 length equals 14 residues. Per germline, CDR1 KGHSH and CDR2 LQKENI. V lost 3 bases to trimming and J lost 1 base; unmatched junction nucleotides: 2. Sequencing used immunoSEQ multiplex PCR; TCRdb keeps in-frame clones, though not all of them. Here the sample spans some 140,000 clones, about 80% being singletons. Remarks on this clone: Its cognate antigen is unknown.

The V and J genes are TRBV18 and TRBJ1-1, with 7 positions matching TRBD1. The source material was peripheral blood, sampled on day 0 of AZD1222 vaccination. This TCR came from an adult in good health. CDR3 coding DNA: TGTGCCAGCTCACCGGGACAGAGGAACACTGAAGCTTTCTTT. Translation: CASSPGQRNTEAFF.